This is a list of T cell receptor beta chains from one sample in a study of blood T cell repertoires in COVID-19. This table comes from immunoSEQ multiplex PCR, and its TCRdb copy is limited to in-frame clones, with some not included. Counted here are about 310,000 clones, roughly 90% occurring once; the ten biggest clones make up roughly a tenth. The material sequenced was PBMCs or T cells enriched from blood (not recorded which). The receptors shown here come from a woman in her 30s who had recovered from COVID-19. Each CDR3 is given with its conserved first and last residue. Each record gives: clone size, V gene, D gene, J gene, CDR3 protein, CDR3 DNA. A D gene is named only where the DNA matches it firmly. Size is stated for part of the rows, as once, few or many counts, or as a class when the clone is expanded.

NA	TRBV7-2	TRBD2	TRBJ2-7	CASSLWGLGYEQYF	TGTGCCAGCAGCTTATGGGGACTAGGCTACGAGCAGTACTTC
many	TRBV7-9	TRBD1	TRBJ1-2	CASSPQATGYYGYTF	TGTGCCAGCAGCCCCCAGGCGACAGGGTACTATGGCTACACCTTC
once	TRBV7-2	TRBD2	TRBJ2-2	CASSITSGRFFIGELFF	TGTGCCAGCAGTATCACTAGCGGGAGGTTCTTCATTGGGGAGCTGTTTTTT
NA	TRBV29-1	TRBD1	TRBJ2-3	CSACGGQDTDTQYF	TGCAGCGCATGTGGGGGACAGGACACAGATACGCAGTATTTT
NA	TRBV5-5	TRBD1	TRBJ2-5	CASSLAQGHGETQYF	TGTGCCAGCAGCTTGGCACAGGGGCACGGGGAGACCCAGTACTTC
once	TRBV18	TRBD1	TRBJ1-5	CASSTTEGAGQPQHF	TGTGCCAGCTCAACAACGGAGGGGGCGGGGCAGCCCCAGCATTTT
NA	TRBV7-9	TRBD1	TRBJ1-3	CASSSSRGTAGNTIYF	TGTGCCAGCAGCTCTTCTAGGGGGACAGCCGGAAACACCATATATTTT
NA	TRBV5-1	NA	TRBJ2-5	CASSWDLRGDYGTQYF	TGCGCCAGCAGCTGGGATCTCCGGGGAGACTACGGGACCCAGTACTTC
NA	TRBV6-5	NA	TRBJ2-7	CASRRATYEQYF	TGTGCCAGCAGAAGAGCTACCTACGAGCAGTACTTC
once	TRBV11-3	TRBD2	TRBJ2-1	CASSSRPGLAYNEQFF	TGTGCCAGCAGCTCGAGACCGGGACTAGCCTACAATGAGCAGTTCTTC
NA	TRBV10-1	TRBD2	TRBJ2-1	CASSLAGPWDEQFF	TGCGCCAGCAGTTTAGCGGGTCCCTGGGATGAGCAGTTCTTC
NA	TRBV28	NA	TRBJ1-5	CASRFRGLGNQPQHF	TGTGCCAGCAGGTTCAGGGGATTGGGGAATCAGCCCCAGCATTTT
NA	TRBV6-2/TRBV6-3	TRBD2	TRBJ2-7	CASSGLAGVFEQYF	TGTGCCAGCAGTGGACTAGCGGGAGTCTTCGAGCAGTACTTC
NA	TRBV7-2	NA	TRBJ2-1	CASSLAQTSMEFF	TGTGCCAGCAGCTTAGCGCAAACTAGCATGGAGTTCTTC